This T cell receptor beta chain is from a study of monozygotic twins with inflammatory bowel disease. The germline V gene encodes CDR1 SGHTA and CDR2 FQGNSA. The CDR3 sequence is 16 residues long. One entry per CDR3 protein, without DNA, is what TCRdb gives after re-calling the 5' RACE reads. The sample includes about 200,000 distinct CDR3 sequences. This sequence originates from a human donor with ulcerative colitis or Crohn's disease, or a healthy co-twin of an affected twin (not recorded which). Sequencing was done on a sample of blood. The chain employs TRBV7-2 and TRBJ2-2; the D call from TCRdb, TRBD1, cannot be confirmed without DNA. The CDR3 sequence: CASSSLWGVTPGELFF.